The 2 T cell receptor beta chains presented below share a single source sample, sequenced in a study of a mutant IDH1 vaccine in newly diagnosed glioma. Their cognate antigens are unknown. Time point described: week 11, during vaccination. Each dose delivered 300 ug of mutant IDH1 20-mer peptide subcutaneously with imiquimod. Clones were read by immunoSEQ multiplex PCR, and TCRdb kept only the in-frame ones, dropping some. Of over 95,000 clones in the sample, 90% are singletons; the top ten hold 0.6% to 0.75%. Sequenced here: PBMCs, sampled from a glioma patient whose treatment included an IDH1 peptide vaccine. Source of these receptors: a woman aged 45 to 65 with glioma.

The genes are TRBV5-1 and TRBJ2-6; no clear D. CDR3 length equals 16 residues. Looked up from germline, CDR1 is SGHRS and CDR2 is YFSETQ. Trimming took 0 bases from V and 0 from J, leaving 7 bases between them. The CDR3 DNA follows: TGCGCCAGCAGCTTGGTCGGCCTCTCTGGGGCCAACGTCCTGACTTTC. Translation gives CASSLVGLSGANVLTF.

V is TRBV27 and J is TRBJ1-4; D ambiguous. V lost 6 bases and J 4 bases, leaving 15 bases between the germline ends. From germline, CDR1 is MNHEY and CDR2 SMNVEV (reference sequence). The CDR3 is 15 residues long. Here the CDR3 reads CASSLMGSVNEKLFF. The CDR3 nucleotides are TGTGCCAGCAGCCTCATGGGCAGTGTTAATGAAAAACTGTTTTTT.